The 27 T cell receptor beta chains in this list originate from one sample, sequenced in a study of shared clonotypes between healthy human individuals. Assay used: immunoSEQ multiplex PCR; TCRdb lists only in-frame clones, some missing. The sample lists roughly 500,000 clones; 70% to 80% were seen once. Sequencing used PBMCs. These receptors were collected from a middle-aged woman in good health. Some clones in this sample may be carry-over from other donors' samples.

The CDR3 DNA follows: TGTGCCAGCAGCATCCGAGGGCGCACAGATACGCAGTATTTT. This encodes CASSIRGRTDTQYF. The V call is TRBV5-8, the J call TRBJ2-3, with D possibly being TRBD2 (5 bases). Trimming removed 4 bases at V and 1 base at J, with 10 bases between. Germline V gene lookup returns CDR1 SGHTS and CDR2 YDEGEE. The CDR3 is made up of 14 amino acids.

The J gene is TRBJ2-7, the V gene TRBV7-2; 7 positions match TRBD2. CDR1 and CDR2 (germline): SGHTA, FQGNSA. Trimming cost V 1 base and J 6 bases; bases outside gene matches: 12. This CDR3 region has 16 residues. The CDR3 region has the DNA TGTGCCAGCAGCTTAGTCTCCGGGAGGAACCCTCGCGAGCAGTACTTC. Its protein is CASSLVSGRNPREQYF.

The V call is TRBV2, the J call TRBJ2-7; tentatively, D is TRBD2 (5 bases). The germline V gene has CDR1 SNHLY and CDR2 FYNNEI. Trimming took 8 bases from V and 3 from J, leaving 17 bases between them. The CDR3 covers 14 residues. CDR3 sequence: CASRGGWLHYEQYF. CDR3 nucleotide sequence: TGTGCCAGCCGGGGTGGGTGGCTTCACTACGAGCAGTACTTC.

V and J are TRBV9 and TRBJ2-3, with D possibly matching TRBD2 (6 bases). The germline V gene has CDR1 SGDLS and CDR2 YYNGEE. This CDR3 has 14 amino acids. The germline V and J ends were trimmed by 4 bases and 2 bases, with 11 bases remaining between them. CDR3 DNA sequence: TGTGCCAGCAGCCTCGGGGGATACACAGATACGCAGTATTTT. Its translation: CASSLGGYTDTQYF.

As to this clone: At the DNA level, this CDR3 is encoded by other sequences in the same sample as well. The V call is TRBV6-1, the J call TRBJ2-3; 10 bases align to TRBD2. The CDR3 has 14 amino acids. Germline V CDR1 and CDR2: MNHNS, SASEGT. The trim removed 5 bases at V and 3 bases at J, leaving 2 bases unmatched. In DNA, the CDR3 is TGTGCCAGCAGTCCGGGACTAGCGACAGATACGCAGTATTTT. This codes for CASSPGLATDTQYF.

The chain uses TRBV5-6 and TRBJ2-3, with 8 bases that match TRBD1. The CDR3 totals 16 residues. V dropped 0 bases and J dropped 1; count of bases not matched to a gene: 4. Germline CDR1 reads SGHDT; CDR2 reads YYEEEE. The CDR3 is CASSLVGQGGTDTQYF. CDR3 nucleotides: TGTGCCAGCAGCTTGGTTGGACAGGGAGGCACAGATACGCAGTATTTT.

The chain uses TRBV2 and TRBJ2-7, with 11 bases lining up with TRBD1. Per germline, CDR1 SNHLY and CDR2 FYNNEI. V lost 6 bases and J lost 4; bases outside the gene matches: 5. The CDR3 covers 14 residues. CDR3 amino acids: CASRPGQGVYEQYF. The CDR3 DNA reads TGTGCCAGCAGACCGGGACAGGGGGTTTACGAGCAGTACTTC.

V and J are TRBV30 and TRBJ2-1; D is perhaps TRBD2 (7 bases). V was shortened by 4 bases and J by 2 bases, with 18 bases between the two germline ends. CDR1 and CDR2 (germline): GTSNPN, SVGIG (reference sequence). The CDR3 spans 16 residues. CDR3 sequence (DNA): TGTGCCTGGACAACGGGGGGCAGCGGGGCCTACAATGAGCAGTTCTTC. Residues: CAWTTGGSGAYNEQFF.

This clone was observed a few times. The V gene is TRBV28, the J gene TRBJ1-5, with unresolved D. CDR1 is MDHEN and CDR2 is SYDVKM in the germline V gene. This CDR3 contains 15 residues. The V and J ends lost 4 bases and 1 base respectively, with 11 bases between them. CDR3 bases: TGTGCCAGCAGTTCAGTCTCAGGCAGCAATCAGCCCCAGCATTTT. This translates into CASSSVSGSNQPQHF.

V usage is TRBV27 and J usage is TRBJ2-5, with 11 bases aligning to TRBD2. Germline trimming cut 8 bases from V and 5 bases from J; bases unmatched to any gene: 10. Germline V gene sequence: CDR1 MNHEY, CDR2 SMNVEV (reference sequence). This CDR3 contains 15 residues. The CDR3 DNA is TGTGCCAGCGGGAAACTAGCGGGAGCTCTGGAGACCCAGTACTTC. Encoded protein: CASGKLAGALETQYF.

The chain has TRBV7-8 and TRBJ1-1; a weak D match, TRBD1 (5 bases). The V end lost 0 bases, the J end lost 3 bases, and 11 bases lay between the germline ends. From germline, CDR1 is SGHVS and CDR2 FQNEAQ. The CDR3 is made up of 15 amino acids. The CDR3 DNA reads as TGTGCCAGCAGCTTAGCCCCCAGGGACTACACTGAAGCTTTCTTT. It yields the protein CASSLAPRDYTEAFF. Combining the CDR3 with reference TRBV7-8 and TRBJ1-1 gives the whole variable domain GAGVSQSPRYKVAKRGQDVALRCDPISGHVSLFWYQQALGQGPEFLTYFQNEAQLDKSGLPSDRFFAERPEGSVSTLKIQRTQQEDSAVYLCASSLAPRDYTEAFFGQGTRLTVV.

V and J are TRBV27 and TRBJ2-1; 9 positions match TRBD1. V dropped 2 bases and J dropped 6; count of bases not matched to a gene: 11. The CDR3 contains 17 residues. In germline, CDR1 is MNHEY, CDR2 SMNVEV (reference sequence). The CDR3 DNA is TGTGCCAGCAGTTTACCCCCTCACAGGGGGCGAGGCAATGAGCAGTTCTTC. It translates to CASSLPPHRGRGNEQFF.

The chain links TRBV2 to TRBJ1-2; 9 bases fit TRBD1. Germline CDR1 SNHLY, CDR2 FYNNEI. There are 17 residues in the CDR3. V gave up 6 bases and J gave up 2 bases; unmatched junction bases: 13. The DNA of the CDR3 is TGTGCCAGCAGGGACGACGTCTACAGGGGGCCCAACTATGGCTACACCTTC. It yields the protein CASRDDVYRGPNYGYTF.

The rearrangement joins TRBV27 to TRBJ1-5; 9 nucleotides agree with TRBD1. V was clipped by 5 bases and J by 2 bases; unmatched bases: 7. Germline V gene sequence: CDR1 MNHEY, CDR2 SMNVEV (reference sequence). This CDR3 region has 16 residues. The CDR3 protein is CASSPRQGGGNQPQHF. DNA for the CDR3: TGTGCCAGCAGTCCTCGACAGGGGGGTGGCAATCAGCCCCAGCATTTT.

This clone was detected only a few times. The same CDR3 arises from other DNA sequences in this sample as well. DNA for the CDR3: TGTGCCAGCAGTACGGGACCCCTCTACGAGCAGTACTTC. Translating gives CASSTGPLYEQYF. The rearrangement joins TRBV28 to TRBJ2-7, with D possibly being TRBD1 or TRBD2 (5 bases each). Germline values: CDR1 MDHEN, CDR2 SYDVKM. Trimming took 5 bases from V and 3 from J, leaving 11 bases between them. CDR3 length: 13 amino acids.

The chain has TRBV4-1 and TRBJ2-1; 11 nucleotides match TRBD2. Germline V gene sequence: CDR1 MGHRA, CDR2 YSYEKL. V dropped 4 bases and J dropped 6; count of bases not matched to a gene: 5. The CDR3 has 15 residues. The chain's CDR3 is CASSRGLAGGNEQFF. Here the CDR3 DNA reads TGCGCCAGCAGCCGAGGTCTAGCGGGAGGCAATGAGCAGTTCTTC.

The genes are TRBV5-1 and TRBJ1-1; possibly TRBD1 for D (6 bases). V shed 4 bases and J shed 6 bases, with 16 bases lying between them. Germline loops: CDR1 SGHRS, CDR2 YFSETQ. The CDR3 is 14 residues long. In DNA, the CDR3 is TGCGCCAGCAGCGGGGGCCCGGGAGGCGCTGAAGCTTTCTTT. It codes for CASSGGPGGAEAFF.

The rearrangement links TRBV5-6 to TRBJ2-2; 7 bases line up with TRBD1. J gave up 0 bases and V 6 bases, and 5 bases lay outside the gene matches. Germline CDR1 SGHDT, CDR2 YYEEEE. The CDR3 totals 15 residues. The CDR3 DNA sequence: TGTGCCAGCACCATCCAGGGGGCGAACACCGGGGAGCTGTTTTTT. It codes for CASTIQGANTGELFF.

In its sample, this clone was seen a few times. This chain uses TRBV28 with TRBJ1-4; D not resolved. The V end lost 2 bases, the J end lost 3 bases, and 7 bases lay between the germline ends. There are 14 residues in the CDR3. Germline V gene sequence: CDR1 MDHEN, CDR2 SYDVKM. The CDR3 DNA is TGTGCCAGCAGTTTAGACCCAGCTAATGAAAAACTGTTTTTT. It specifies CASSLDPANEKLFF. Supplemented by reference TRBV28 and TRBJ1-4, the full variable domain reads DVKVTQSSRYLVKRTGEKVFLECVQDMDHENMFWYRQDPGLGLRLIYFSYDVKMKEKGDIPEGYSVSREKKERFSLILESASTNQTSMYLCASSLDPANEKLFFGSGTQLSVL.

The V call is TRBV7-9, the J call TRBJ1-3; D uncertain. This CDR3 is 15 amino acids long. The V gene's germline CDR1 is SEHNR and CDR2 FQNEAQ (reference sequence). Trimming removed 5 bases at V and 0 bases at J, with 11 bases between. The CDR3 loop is CASSPWTLSGNTIYF. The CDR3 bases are TGTGCCAGCAGCCCATGGACCCTCTCTGGAAACACCATATATTTT.

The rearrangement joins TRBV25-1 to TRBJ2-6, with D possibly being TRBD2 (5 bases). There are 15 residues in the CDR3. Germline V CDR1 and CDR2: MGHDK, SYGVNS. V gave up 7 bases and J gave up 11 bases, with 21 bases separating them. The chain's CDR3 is CASTPSRGAADVLTF. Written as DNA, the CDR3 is TGTGCCAGCACCCCATCTCGGGGAGCCGCCGACGTCCTGACTTTC.

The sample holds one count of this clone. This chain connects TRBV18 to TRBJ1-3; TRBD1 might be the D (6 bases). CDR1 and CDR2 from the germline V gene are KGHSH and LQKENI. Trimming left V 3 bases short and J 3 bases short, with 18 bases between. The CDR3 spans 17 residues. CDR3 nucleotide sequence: TGTGCCAGCTCACCCCCGGTAGGGGGGCAGATTGGAAACACCATATATTTT. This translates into CASSPPVGGQIGNTIYF.

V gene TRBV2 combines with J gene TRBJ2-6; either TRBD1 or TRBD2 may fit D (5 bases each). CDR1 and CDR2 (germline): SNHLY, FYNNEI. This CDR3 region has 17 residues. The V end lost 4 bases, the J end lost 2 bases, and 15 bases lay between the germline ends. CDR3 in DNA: TGTGCCAGCAGTGCAATAGGGACCTCGACTGGGGCCAACGTCCTGACTTTC. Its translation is CASSAIGTSTGANVLTF.

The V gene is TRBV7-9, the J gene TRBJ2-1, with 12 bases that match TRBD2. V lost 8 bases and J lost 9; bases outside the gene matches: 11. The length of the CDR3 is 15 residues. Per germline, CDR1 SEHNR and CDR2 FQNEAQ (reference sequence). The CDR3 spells CASGKGLAGRGEQFF. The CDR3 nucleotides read TGTGCCAGCGGCAAAGGACTAGCGGGAAGGGGTGAGCAGTTCTTC.

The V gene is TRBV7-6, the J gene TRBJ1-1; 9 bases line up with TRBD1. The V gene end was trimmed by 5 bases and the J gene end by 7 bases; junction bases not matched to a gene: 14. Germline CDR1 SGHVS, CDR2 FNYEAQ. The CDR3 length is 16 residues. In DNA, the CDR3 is TGTGCCAGCAGCGAACTGGACAGGGGTCTTGGCCTTGAAGCTTTCTTT. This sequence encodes CASSELDRGLGLEAFF.

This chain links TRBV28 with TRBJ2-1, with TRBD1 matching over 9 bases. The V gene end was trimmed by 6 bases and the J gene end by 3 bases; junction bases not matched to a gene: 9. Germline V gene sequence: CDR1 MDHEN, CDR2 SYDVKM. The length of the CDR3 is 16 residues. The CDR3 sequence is CASSPPGQGLYNEQFF. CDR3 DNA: TGTGCCAGCAGCCCTCCGGGACAGGGTCTCTACAATGAGCAGTTCTTC.

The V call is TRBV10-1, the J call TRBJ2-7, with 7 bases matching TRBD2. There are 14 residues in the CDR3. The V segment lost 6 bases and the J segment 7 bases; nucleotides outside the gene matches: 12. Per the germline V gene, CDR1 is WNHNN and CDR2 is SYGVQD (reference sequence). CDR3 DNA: TGCGCCAGCAGCTCCGGGACTACCTTCGCTGAGCAGTACTTC. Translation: CASSSGTTFAEQYF.